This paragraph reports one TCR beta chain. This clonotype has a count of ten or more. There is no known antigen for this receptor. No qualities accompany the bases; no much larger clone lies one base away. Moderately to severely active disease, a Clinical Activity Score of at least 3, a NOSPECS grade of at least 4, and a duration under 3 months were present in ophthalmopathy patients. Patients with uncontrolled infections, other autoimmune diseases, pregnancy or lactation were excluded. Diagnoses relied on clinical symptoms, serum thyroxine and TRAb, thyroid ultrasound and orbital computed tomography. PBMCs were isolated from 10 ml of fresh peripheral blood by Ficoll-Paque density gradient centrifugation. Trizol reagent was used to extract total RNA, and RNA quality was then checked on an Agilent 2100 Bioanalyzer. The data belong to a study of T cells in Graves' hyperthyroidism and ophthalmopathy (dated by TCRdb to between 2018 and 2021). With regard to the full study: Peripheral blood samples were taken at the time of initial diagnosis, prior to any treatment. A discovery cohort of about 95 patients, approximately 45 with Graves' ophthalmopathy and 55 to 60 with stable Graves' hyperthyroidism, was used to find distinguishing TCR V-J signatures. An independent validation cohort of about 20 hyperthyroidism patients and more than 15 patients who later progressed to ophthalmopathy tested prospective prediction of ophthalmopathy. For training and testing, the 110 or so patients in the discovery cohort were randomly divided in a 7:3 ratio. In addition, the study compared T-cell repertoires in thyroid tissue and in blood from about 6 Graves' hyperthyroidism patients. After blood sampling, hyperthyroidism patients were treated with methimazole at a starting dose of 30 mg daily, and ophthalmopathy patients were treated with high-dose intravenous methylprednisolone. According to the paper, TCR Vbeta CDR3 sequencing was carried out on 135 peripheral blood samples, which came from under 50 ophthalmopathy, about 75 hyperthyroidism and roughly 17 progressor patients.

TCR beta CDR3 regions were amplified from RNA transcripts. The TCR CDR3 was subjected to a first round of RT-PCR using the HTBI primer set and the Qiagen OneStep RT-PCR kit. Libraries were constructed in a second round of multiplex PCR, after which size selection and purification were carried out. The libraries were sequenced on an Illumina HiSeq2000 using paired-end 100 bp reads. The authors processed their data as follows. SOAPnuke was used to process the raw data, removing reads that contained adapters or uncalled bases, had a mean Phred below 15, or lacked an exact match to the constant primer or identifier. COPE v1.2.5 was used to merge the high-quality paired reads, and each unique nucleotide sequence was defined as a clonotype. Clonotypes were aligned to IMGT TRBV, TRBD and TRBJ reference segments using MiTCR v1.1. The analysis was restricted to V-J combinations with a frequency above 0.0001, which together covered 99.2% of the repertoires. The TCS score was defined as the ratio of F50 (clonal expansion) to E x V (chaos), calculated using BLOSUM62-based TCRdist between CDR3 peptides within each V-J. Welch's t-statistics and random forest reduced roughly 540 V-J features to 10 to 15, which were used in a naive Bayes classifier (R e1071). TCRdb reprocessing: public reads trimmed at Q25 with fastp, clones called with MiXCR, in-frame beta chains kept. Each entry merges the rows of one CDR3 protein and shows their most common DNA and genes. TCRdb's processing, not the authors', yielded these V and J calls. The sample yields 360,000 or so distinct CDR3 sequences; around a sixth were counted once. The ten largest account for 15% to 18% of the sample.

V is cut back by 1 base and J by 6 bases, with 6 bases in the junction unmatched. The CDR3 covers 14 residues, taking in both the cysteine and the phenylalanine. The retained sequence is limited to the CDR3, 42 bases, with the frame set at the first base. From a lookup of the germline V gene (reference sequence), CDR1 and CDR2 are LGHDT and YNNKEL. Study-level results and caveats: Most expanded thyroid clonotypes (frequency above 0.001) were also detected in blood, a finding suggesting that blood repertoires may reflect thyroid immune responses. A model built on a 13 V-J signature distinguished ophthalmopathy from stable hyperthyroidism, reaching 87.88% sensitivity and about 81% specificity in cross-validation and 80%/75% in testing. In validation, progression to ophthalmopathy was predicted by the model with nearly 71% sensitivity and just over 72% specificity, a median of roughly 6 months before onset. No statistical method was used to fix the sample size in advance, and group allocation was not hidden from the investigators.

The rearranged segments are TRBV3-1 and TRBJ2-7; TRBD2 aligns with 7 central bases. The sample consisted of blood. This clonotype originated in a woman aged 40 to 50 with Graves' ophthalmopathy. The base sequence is TGTGCCAGCAGCCAAGCGGGAGGTCTGGTCGAGCAGTACTTC. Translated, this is CASSQAGGLVEQYF.